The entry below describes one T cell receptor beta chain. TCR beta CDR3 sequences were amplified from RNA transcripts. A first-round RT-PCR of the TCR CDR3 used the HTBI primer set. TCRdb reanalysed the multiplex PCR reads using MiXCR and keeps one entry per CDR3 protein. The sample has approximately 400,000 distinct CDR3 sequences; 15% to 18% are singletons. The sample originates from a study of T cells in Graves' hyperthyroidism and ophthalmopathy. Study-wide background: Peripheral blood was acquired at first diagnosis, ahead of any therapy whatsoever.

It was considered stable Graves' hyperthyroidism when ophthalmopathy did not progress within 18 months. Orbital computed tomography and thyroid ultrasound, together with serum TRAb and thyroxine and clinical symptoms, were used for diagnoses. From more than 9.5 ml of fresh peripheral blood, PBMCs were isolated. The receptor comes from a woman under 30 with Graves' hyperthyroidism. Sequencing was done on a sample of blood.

The CDR3 nucleotides read TGCAGTGCTAGGGGACAGGGCCCGAACACTGAAGCTTTCTTT. This translates into CSARGQGPNTEAFF. V gene TRBV20-1 combines with J gene TRBJ1-1; 9 nucleotides align to TRBD1. The CDR3 length is 14 residues. Germline V gene data show CDR1 as DFQATT and CDR2 as SNEGSKA (reference sequence). V shed 3 bases, J shed 1 base, and the junction held 3 bases outside the gene matches.